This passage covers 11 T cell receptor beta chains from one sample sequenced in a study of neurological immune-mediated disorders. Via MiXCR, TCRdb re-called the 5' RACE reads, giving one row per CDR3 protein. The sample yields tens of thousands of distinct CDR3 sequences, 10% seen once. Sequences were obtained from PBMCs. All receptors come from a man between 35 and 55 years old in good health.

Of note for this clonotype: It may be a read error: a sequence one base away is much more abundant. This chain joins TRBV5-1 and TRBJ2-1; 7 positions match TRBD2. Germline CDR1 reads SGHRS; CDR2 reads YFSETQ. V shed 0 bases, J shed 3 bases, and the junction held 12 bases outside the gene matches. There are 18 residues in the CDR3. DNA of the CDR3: TGCGCCAGCAGCTTGGGGGGGAGGGGCACAGCAGGCTACAATGAGCAGTTCTTC. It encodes CASSLGGRGTAGYNEQFF.

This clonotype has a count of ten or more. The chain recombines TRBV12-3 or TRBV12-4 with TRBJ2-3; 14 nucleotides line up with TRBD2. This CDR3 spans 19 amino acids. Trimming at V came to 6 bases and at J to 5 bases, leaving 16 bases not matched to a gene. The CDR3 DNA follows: TGTGCCAGCAGCTCCCCCGCCGGGACTAGCGGGAGAATTAGAGATACGCAGTATTTT. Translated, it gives CASSSPAGTSGRIRDTQYF.

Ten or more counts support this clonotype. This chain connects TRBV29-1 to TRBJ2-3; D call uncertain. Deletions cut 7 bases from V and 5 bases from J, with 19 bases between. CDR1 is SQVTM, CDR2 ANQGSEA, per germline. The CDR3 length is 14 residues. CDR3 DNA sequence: TGCAGCGGTATCAGGCCCTACTGGGTAGATACGCAGTATTTT. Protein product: CSGIRPYWVDTQYF.

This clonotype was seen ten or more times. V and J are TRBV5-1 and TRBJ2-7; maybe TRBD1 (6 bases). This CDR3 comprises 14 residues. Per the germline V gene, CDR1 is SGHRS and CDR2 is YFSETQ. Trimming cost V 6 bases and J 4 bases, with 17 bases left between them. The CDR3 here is CASKRTEDIYEQYF. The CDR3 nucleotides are TGCGCCAGCAAGAGGACAGAGGATATTTACGAGCAGTACTTC. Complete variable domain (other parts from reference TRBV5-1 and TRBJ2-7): KAGVTQTPRYLIKTRGQQVTLSCSPISGHRSVSWYQQTPGQGLQFLFEYFSETQRNKGNFPGRFSGRQFSNSRSEMNVSTLELGDSALYLCASKRTEDIYEQYFGPGTRLTVT.

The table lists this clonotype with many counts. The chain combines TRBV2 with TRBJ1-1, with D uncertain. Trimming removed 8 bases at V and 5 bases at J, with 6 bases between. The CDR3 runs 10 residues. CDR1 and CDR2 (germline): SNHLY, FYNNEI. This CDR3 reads CASYGTEAFF. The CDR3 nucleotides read TGTGCCAGCTACGGGACTGAAGCTTTCTTT.

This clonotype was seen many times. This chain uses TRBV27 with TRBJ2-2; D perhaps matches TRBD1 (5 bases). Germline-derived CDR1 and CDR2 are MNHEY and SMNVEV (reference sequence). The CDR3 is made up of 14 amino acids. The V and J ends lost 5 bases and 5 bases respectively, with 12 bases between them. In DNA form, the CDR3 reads TGTGCCAGCAGTCGCCAGGGATGGACCGGGGAGCTGTTTTTT. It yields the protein CASSRQGWTGELFF.

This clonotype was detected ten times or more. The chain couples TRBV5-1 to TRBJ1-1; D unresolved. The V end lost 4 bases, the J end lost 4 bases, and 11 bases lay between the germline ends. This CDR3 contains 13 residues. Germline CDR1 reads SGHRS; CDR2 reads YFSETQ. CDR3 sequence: CASSIQRSTEAFF. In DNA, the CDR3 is TGCGCCAGCAGCATCCAAAGGAGCACTGAAGCTTTCTTT.

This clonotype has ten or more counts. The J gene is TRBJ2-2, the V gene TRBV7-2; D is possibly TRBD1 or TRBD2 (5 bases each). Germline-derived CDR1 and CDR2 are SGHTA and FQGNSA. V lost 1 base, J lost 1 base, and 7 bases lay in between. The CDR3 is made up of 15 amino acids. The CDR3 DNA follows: TGTGCCAGCAGCTTAGGGGGGATGAACACCGGGGAGCTGTTTTTT. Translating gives CASSLGGMNTGELFF.

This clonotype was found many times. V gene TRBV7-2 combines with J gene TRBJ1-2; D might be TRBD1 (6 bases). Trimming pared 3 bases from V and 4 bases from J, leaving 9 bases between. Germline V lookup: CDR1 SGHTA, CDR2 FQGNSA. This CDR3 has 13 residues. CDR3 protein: CASSFEGGYGYTF. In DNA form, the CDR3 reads TGTGCCAGCAGCTTCGAGGGGGGCTATGGCTACACCTTC.

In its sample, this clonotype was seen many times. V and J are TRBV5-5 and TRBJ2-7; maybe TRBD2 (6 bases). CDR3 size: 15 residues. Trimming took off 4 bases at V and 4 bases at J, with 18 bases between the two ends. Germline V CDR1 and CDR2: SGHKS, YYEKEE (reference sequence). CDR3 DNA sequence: TGTGCCAGCAGCCCGGGGGAGACTTTTCCATACGAGCAGTACTTC. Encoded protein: CASSPGETFPYEQYF.

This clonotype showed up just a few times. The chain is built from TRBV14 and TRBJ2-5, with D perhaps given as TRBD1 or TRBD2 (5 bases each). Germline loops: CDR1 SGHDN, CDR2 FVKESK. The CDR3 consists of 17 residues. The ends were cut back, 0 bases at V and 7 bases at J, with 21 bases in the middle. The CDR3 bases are TGTGCCAGCAGCCAAGAAATTGGCCAGGGACCCGGAGGGACCCAGTACTTC. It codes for CASSQEIGQGPGGTQYF.